This TCR beta chain emerged from a study of T cell clonality in common variable immunodeficiency (dated by TCRdb to the mid-2010s). CVID was diagnosed by standard criteria: serum IgG, IgA and/or IgM reduced below normal range, plus specific antibody deficiency. A total of roughly 44 subjects (approximately 15 female and 30 or so male; age range roughly 8 to 65 years, mean age around 39) were included in the CVID group. Both CVID patients and healthy controls were predominantly of Caucasian heritage. All CVID subjects had received replacement immunoglobulin therapy for at least one year at the time of study participation. No CVID subject was ill or taking immunomodulatory or immunosuppressive medication when blood was collected. Heparinized peripheral whole blood samples of roughly 5 to 8 ml were obtained from each donor. Genomic DNA from adults with common variable immune deficiency (CVID) and from healthy adult controls was the source for sequencing TCRbeta CDR3 repertoires. To isolate peripheral blood mononuclear cells, diluted blood was subjected to density centrifugation over Hypaque 1077 or Ficoll-Paque. Unsorted mononuclear cells served as the source of genomic DNA, which was extracted either by Qiagen column purification or by a centrifugation-based method.

CVID samples and control samples contributed equivalent amounts of genomic DNA as sequencing input. For every sample, a 60 bp segment covering the rearranged TCRbeta CDR3 region was amplified and then sequenced. TCRbeta amplification used the immunoSEQ assay, a bias-corrected multiplex PCR with high-throughput sequencing. Processing in the source paper ran as follows. Every unique nucleotide sequence counted as a clone and was annotated with V, D and J genes, copy number and frequency. Sequences were labeled productive if in frame, and non-productive if out of frame or containing stop codons. As previously described, clonality was calculated on the basis of Shannon's entropy. The predicted amino acid sequences of productive clones were used to derive the mean CDR3 Kyte-Doolittle hydropathy. Using the R hclust function, scaled V gene usage was clustered hierarchically with Manhattan distance and complete linkage. To assess clone sharing by CDR3 amino acid sequence, 12 repertoires per group were resampled over 100 rounds. The repertoires were searched for over 60 published EBV-specific TCRbeta sequences and 200 to 300 published CMV-specific TCRbeta sequences. After a couple of CVID samples that produced fewer than 10,000 sequences were dropped from the analysis, a few dozen CVID repertoires remained. In TCRdb, the immuneACCESS table is reduced to in-frame sequences with V and J assigned. These tables do not hold every clone; where another copy was compared, an unresolved V gene accounts for under half, and the others remain unexplained. V and J calls and clone size are as listed in that table; D and trimming were resolved from the DNA. The sample table on file contains around 16,000 clones. The ten largest clones take up roughly 4.9% of the sample.

To note about this clone: This receptor's antigen is unknown. Coverage ceases 3 residues before the CDR3 finishes, and the germline J gene fills in the end.

Overall study results and their limits: Differences among patients in the CVID cohort limited the correlations between repertoire features and clinical complications. Reportedly, TCRbeta sequences from CVID had fewer deletions and N-nucleotide insertions, and highly modified clones with 13 or more V deletions were absent from CVID. Even though DNA input was equal, the average per sample came to 65,000 to 100,000 unique sequences for controls compared with 25,000 to 40,000 for CVID samples. It was noted by the authors that sequencing of the repertoires of T cell subpopulations would be needed to clarify the cause of the increased clonality in CVID. CVID subjects shared fewer TCRbeta clones with each other than healthy controls did (p < 0.0001). Increased TCRbeta clonality was found in CVID subjects compared with healthy controls (t-test p = 0.018), with the increase being most characteristic of about a third of subjects.

CDR1 and CDR2 (MNHEY, SMNVEV) derive from the germline V gene (reference sequence). Reading from cysteine to phenylalanine, the CDR3 counts 13 amino acids. The DNA shown is the part of the CDR3 that was read: 30 bases, in frame from base 1. A distance of 6 bases separates the germline ends of V and J, which lose 2 bases and 2 bases respectively. The sequencing sample was made of peripheral blood mononuclear cells. The chain employs TRBV27 and TRBJ1-2; the D gene is perhaps TRBD1, on 5 matching bases. The receptor comes from a human donor with common variable immunodeficiency. Partial CDR3 DNA: TGTGCCAGCAGTTTACAGGGAAACTATGGC. This encodes CASSLQGNYG. The full CDR3 protein reads CASSLQGNYGYTF.